These 9 T cell receptor beta chains were sequenced from one sample in a study of blood T cell repertoires in COVID-19 (dated by TCRdb to 2020 to 2022). Libraries came from the immunoSEQ multiplex PCR assay. TCRdb limited this immuneACCESS table to in-frame rearrangements with V and J called. A share of clones is missing; checked studies link under half to unresolved V genes, and the rest is unexplained. The sample data list approximately 250,000 clones, and roughly 85% of these were observed just once. The ten biggest clones cover about 8.2% of the sample. The source material was PBMCs or T cells enriched from blood (not recorded which). The source is a woman between 45 and 65 years old with acute COVID-19.

The genes are TRBV6-1 and TRBJ2-2, with D hard to call. Deletions cut 4 bases from V and 4 bases from J, with 16 bases between. This CDR3 is 16 amino acids long. Per germline, CDR1 MNHNS and CDR2 SASEGT. In nucleotides, the CDR3 is TGTGCCAGCAGTGGCCCGTGGTCGAGCCTCACCGGGGAGCTGTTTTTT. This encodes CASSGPWSSLTGELFF.

CDR3 in DNA: TGTGCCAGCAGCTCGTCTGGGACTGGGAACACTGAAGCTTTCTTT. Its protein is CASSSSGTGNTEAFF. V is TRBV7-2 and J is TRBJ1-1; TRBD1 is a possible D gene (5 bases). The CDR3 contains 15 residues. Germline CDR1 is SGHTA and CDR2 is FQGNSA. The V end was cut by 4 bases, the J end by 1 base, with 13 bases between.

This sequence joins TRBV19 and TRBJ1-1; the match to TRBD1 covers 8 bases. This CDR3 comprises 13 residues. Per germline, CDR1 LNHDA and CDR2 SQIVND (reference sequence). The junction had 5 bases not matched to a gene; V was cut back by 6 bases and J by 5 bases. CDR3 DNA sequence: TGTGCCAGTAGACAGGGGGAGGGGACTGAAGCTTTCTTT. It translates to CASRQGEGTEAFF. Looking up the rest from reference TRBV19 and TRBJ1-1 gives the full variable domain: DGGITQSPKYLFRKEGQNVTLSCEQNLNHDAMYWYRQDPGQGLRLIYYSQIVNDFQKGDIAEGYSVSREKKESFPLTVTSAQKNPTAFYLCASRQGEGTEAFFGQGTRLTVV.

This chain links TRBV3-1 (or the pseudogene TRBV3-2) with TRBJ2-1; TRBD2 agrees at 13 bases. Germline CDR1 is LGHDT and CDR2 is YNNKEL (reference sequence). V gave up 4 bases and J gave up 0 bases; unmatched junction bases: 3. The CDR3 spans 17 residues. CDR3 nucleotides: TGTGCCAGCAGCCTGACTAGCGGGGGGCCCTCCTACAATGAGCAGTTCTTC. This gives the protein CASSLTSGGPSYNEQFF.

This clone has only one observation. The rearrangement links TRBV18 to TRBJ2-5; D gene uncertain. Germline V gene data show CDR1 as KGHSH and CDR2 as LQKENI. This CDR3 has 14 amino acids. Trimming cost V 3 bases and J 1 base, with 9 bases left between them. The CDR3 bases are TGTGCCAGCTCACCCCGTTTGAGCCAAGAGACCCAGTACTTC. Its translation: CASSPRLSQETQYF.

The V gene is TRBV5-1, the J gene TRBJ2-7, with D possibly being TRBD2 (7 bases). Germline V lookup: CDR1 SGHRS, CDR2 YFSETQ. The CDR3 has 14 amino acids. Trimming shortened V by 4 bases and J by 3 bases, and 14 bases separated the two germline ends. CDR3 DNA: TGCGCCAGCAGCCCCCGGGGGGCCGACTACGAGCAGTACTTC. Translated, it gives CASSPRGADYEQYF. Full variable domain (remainder filled in from reference TRBV5-1 and TRBJ2-7): KAGVTQTPRYLIKTRGQQVTLSCSPISGHRSVSWYQQTPGQGLQFLFEYFSETQRNKGNFPGRFSGRQFSNSRSEMNVSTLELGDSALYLCASSPRGADYEQYFGPGTRLTVT.

The chain has TRBV24-1 and TRBJ2-1, with 7 nucleotides matching TRBD1. The ends lost 4 bases at V and 7 bases at J; junction bases unmatched: 9. Germline CDR1 reads KGHDR; CDR2 reads SFDVKD. The CDR3 has 15 residues. The CDR3 DNA reads as TGTGCCACCAGTGACCACAGACAGGGTGGGAATGAGCAGTTCTTC. Its protein product is CATSDHRQGGNEQFF.

The count of this clone is one. The chain carries TRBV6-5 and TRBJ1-2; 7 nucleotides line up with TRBD1. Germline V gene sequence: CDR1 MNHEY, CDR2 SVGAGI. The CDR3 sequence is 14 residues long. V lost 5 bases and J lost 6; bases outside the gene matches: 9. CDR3 sequence reads: CASSPAQGVDGYTF. The CDR3, as DNA: TGTGCCAGCAGTCCAGCCCAGGGGGTCGATGGCTACACCTTC.

This clone was observed a single time. The V gene is TRBV30, the J gene TRBJ1-6; 7 bases map to TRBD1. CDR3 length: 14 amino acids. CDR1 and CDR2 (germline): GTSNPN, SVGIG (reference sequence). The J segment lost 4 bases and the V segment lost 1 base, leaving 1 base of the junction unmatched. The CDR3 here is CAWSAQGYNSPLHF. Here the CDR3 DNA reads TGTGCCTGGAGTGCACAGGGGTATAATTCACCCCTCCACTTT.